This entry lists 15 T cell receptor beta chains sequenced from one sample in a study of T-cell memory formation after mild COVID-19. Each CDR3 protein gets one entry after TCRdb re-called the 5' RACE reads with MiXCR. The sample carries under 200,000 distinct CDR3 sequences, roughly 28% recorded once. Material: PBMCs or a T cell subset sorted from them (not recorded which). These receptors were taken from an adult woman who had mild COVID-19 (a few samples of this study predate the infection). Cell type and time point are not known.

This clonotype was seen a handful of times. In DNA form, the CDR3 reads TGTGCCACCTCCCCCCGAAGTGCGGGCCTGAACACCGGGGAGCTGTTTTTT. It is translated as CATSPRSAGLNTGELFF. This chain connects TRBV24-1 to TRBJ2-2; D is perhaps TRBD2 (5 bases). V lost 9 bases to trimming and J lost 1 base, with 20 bases between them. The CDR3 loop spans 17 amino acids. The germline V gene encodes CDR1 KGHDR and CDR2 SFDVKD.

This chain's CDR3 is CASSLVTGTSIVNEQFF. The DNA for the CDR3 is TGTGCCAGCAGCTTAGTCACCGGGACTAGTATCGTCAATGAGCAGTTCTTC. This chain links TRBV7-6 with TRBJ2-1, with 8 bases that match TRBD2. V lost 1 base to trimming and J lost 6 bases; unmatched junction nucleotides: 11. This CDR3 contains 17 residues. CDR1 is SGHVS and CDR2 is FNYEAQ in the germline V gene.

J is TRBJ2-3 and V is TRBV6-5; possibly TRBD2 for D (6 bases). The germline V and J ends were trimmed by 2 bases and 10 bases, with 13 bases remaining between them. This CDR3 comprises 13 residues. Germline V lookup: CDR1 MNHEY, CDR2 SVGAGI. The CDR3 DNA is TGTGCCAGCAGTTACGGGACCAAGCGGGCGCAGTATTTT. Its translation: CASSYGTKRAQYF.

A few counts support this clonotype. The chain links TRBV2 to TRBJ2-2, with TRBD2 matching 8 bases. Germline V gene lookup returns CDR1 SNHLY and CDR2 FYNNEI. This CDR3 region has 18 residues. V was pared by 4 bases and J by 3 bases, with 13 bases of the junction left unmatched. Here the CDR3 reads CASSARRTSGRDTGELFF. CDR3 bases: TGTGCCAGCAGTGCCCGTCGAACTAGCGGAAGGGACACCGGGGAGCTGTTTTTT.

This clonotype was found a few times. The chain combines TRBV2 with TRBJ2-7; TRBD1 is a possible D gene (7 bases). This CDR3 has 15 residues. From germline, CDR1 is SNHLY and CDR2 FYNNEI. V lost 2 bases and J lost 2, with 13 bases in between. In DNA form, the CDR3 reads TGTGCCAGCAGTGAATTGGAGGGGGCGGCCTACGAGCAGTACTTC. It yields the protein CASSELEGAAYEQYF.

A few counts support this clonotype. The genes are TRBV29-1 and TRBJ1-2; 9 bases map to TRBD1. This CDR3 spans 13 amino acids. With V trimmed by 2 bases and J by 8 bases, 6 bases remained unmatched. The germline gives CDR1 SQVTM, CDR2 ANQGSEA. CDR3 protein: CSVEHRDRDGYTF. CDR3 bases: TGCAGCGTTGAACATAGGGACAGGGACGGCTACACCTTC.

The V and J genes are TRBV5-6 and TRBJ2-2; D unresolved. CDR1 is SGHDT and CDR2 is YYEEEE in the germline V gene. The CDR3 consists of 15 residues. V gave up 0 bases and J gave up 6 bases, with 12 bases separating them. The CDR3 loop is CASSLASRRAGELFF. As DNA, the CDR3 is TGTGCCAGCAGCTTGGCATCGAGAAGGGCCGGGGAGCTGTTTTTT.

This chain links TRBV9 with TRBJ2-1; 13 positions match TRBD2. After removal of 3 bases from V and 6 bases from J, the junction contained 15 bases not matched to a gene. The germline gives CDR1 SGDLS, CDR2 YYNGEE. CDR3 length equals 19 residues. Written as DNA, the CDR3 is TGTGCCAGCAGCGCGAACCCTAATCGGACTAGCGGGAGCCGCAATGAGCAGTTCTTC. This encodes CASSANPNRTSGSRNEQFF.

The chain links TRBV7-2 to TRBJ2-1; D might be TRBD1 (6 bases). Deletions cut 5 bases from V and 9 bases from J, with 11 bases between. The length of the CDR3 is 12 residues. Germline assignment: CDR1 SGHTA and CDR2 FQGNSA. This CDR3 reads CASSPGVSEQFF. The CDR3 nucleotides read TGTGCCAGCAGCCCAGGGGTCAGTGAGCAGTTCTTC.

This sequence joins TRBV19 and TRBJ1-2, with 11 bases fitting TRBD1. The CDR3 spans 17 residues. Germline values: CDR1 LNHDA, CDR2 SQIVND (reference sequence). V shed 4 bases, J shed 0 bases, and the junction held 7 bases outside the gene matches. CDR3 sequence (DNA): TGTGCCAGTAGTACCCGGACAGGGGGCCTAGCTAACTATGGCTACACCTTC. Its protein is CASSTRTGGLANYGYTF.

This chain uses TRBV5-1 with TRBJ2-7; D remains ambiguous. The CDR3 totals 14 residues. CDR1 is SGHRS, CDR2 YFSETQ, per germline. V gave up 0 bases and J gave up 3 bases, with 10 bases separating them. The CDR3 spells CASSLAGVGYEQYF. Written as DNA, the CDR3 is TGCGCCAGCAGCTTGGCTGGGGTTGGCTACGAGCAGTACTTC.

V and J are TRBV20-1 and TRBJ2-7, with 9 bases aligning to TRBD2. CDR3 size: 16 residues. The V and J ends lost 0 bases and 3 bases, in that order; junction bases with no gene match: 9. Germline CDR1 DFQATT, CDR2 SNEGSKA (reference sequence). The CDR3 here is CSARDLGAGGFYEQYF. CDR3 in DNA: TGCAGTGCTAGAGATTTGGGAGCGGGAGGTTTCTACGAGCAGTACTTC.

The rearrangement joins TRBV2 to TRBJ2-4, with TRBD2 as a possible D gene (5 bases). Germline lookup yields CDR1 SNHLY and CDR2 FYNNEI. Trimming left V 7 bases short and J 8 bases short, with 15 bases between. The CDR3 is 13 amino acids. The CDR3 sequence: CASNSGSQDIQYF. The CDR3 DNA follows: TGTGCCAGCAATTCGGGGAGCCAAGACATTCAGTACTTC. Complete variable domain (other parts from reference TRBV2 and TRBJ2-4): EPEVTQTPSHQVTQMGQEVILRCVPISNHLYFYWYRQILGQKVEFLVSFYNNEISEKSEIFDDQFSVERPDGSNFTLKIRSTKLEDSAMYFCASNSGSQDIQYFGAGTRLSVL.

The chain carries TRBV6-2 or TRBV6-3 and TRBJ2-7; 10 bases line up with TRBD1. Germline CDR1 is MNHEY and CDR2 is SVGEGT. CDR3 size: 13 residues. The J segment lost 3 bases and the V segment lost 6 bases, leaving 2 bases of the junction unmatched. CDR3 amino acids: CASRWDRGYEQYF. The CDR3 nucleotides are TGTGCCAGCAGGTGGGACAGGGGCTACGAGCAGTACTTC.

V usage is TRBV5-1 and J usage is TRBJ2-1; D could derive from TRBD1 or TRBD2 (6 bases each). This CDR3 contains 14 residues. Germline V gene data show CDR1 as SGHRS and CDR2 as YFSETQ. V lost 1 base, J lost 8 bases, and 13 bases lay in between. The CDR3 protein is CASSLSGGNYEQFF. The CDR3 DNA is TGCGCCAGCAGCTTGTCCGGGGGCAACTATGAGCAGTTCTTC.